These 2 T cell receptor beta chains originate from one sample sequenced in a study of shared clonotypes between healthy human individuals. Measured with immunoSEQ multiplex PCR; TCRdb has only the in-frame clones, and not every one. The repertoire has roughly 500,000 clones, more than 95% of them found once; the top ten carry around 0.067%. Sequencing used naive CD4+ T cells sorted from blood. Subset of the sample: CD45RA+ positively selected. The receptors derive from a woman aged 25 to 39 in good health.

V is TRBV5-8 and J is TRBJ2-1, with 14 bases aligning to TRBD2. The V gene end was trimmed by 3 bases and the J gene end by 7 bases; junction bases not matched to a gene: 3. The length of the CDR3 is 15 residues. CDR1 and CDR2 (germline): SGHTS, YDEGEE. In DNA, the CDR3 is TGTGCCAGCAGCTCCGGGACTAGCGGGAGTAATGAGCAGTTCTTC. Its translation: CASSSGTSGSNEQFF.

J is TRBJ2-1 and V is TRBV19; D may match TRBD1 or TRBD2 (5 bases each). CDR1 LNHDA and CDR2 SQIVND come from the germline V gene (reference sequence). This CDR3 contains 15 residues. Trimming pared 4 bases from V and 4 bases from J, leaving 14 bases between. This chain's CDR3 is CASSSDRGPYNEQFF. The CDR3 nucleotides are TGTGCCAGTAGTAGCGACCGGGGCCCTTACAATGAGCAGTTCTTC.